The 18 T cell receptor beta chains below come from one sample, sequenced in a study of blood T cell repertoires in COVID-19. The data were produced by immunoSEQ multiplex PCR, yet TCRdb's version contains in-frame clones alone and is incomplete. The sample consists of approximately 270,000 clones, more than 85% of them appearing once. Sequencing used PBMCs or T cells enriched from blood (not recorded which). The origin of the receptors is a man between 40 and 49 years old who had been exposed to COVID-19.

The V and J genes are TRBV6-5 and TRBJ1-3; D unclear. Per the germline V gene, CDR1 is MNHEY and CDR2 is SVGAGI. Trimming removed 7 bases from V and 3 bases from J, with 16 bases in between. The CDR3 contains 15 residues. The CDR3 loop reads CASNLSRGSGNTIYF. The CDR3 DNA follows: TGTGCCAGCAACCTCTCCCGGGGTAGTGGAAACACCATATATTTT.

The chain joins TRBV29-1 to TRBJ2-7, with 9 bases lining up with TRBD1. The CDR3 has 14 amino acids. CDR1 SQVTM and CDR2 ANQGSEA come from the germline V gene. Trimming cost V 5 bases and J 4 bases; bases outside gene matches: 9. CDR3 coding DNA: TGCAGCGTTCGAAGCGAGACAGGGGGATACGAGCAGTACTTC. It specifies CSVRSETGGYEQYF.

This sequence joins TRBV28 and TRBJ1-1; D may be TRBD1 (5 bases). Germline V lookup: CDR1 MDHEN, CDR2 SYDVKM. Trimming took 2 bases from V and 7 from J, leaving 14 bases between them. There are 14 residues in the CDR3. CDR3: CASSLVGSDSEAFF. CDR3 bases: TGTGCCAGCAGTTTAGTAGGCTCCGACAGTGAAGCTTTCTTT.

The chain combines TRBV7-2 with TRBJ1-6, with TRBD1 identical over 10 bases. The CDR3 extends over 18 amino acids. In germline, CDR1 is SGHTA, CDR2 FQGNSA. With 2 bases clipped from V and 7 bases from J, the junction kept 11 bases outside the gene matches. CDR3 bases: TGTGCCAGCAGCTTATCGATCCGGGACAGGGGCGCCAATTCACCCCTCCACTTT. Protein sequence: CASSLSIRDRGANSPLHF. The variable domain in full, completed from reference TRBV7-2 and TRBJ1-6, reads GAGVSQSPSNKVTEKGKDVELRCDPISGHTALYWYRQSLGQGLEFLIYFQGNSAPDKSGLPSDRFSAERTGGSVSTLTIQRTQQEDSAVYLCASSLSIRDRGANSPLHFGNGTRLTVT.

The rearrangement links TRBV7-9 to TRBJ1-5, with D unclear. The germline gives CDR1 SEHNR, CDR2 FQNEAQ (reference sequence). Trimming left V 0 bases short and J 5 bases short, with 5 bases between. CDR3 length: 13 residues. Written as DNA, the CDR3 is TGTGCCAGCAGCTTAGCGTATGATCAGCCCCAGCATTTT. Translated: CASSLAYDQPQHF.

The CDR3 spells CASSLLTGMNTEAFF. In DNA form, the CDR3 reads TGTGCCAGCAGCTTGTTGACAGGAATGAACACTGAAGCTTTCTTT. V usage is TRBV5-6 and J usage is TRBJ1-1, with a weak D call TRBD1 (6 bases). The CDR3 extends over 15 amino acids. The germline V and J ends were trimmed by 1 base and 0 bases, with 10 bases remaining between them. Germline CDR1 reads SGHDT; CDR2 reads YYEEEE.

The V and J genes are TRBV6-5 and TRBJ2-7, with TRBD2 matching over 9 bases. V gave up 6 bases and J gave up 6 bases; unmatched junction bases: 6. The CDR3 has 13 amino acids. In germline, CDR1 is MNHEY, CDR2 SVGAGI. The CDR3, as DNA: TGTGCCAGCAGAGCGGGAGGCAGGGGCGAGCAGTACTTC. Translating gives CASRAGGRGEQYF.

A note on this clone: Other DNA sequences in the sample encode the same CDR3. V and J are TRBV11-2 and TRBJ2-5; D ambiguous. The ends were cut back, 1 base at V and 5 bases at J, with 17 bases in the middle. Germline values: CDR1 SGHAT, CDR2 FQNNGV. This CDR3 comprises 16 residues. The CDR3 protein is CASSLGVQVSYETQYF. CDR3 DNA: TGTGCCAGCAGCTTAGGGGTGCAGGTATCTTACGAGACCCAGTACTTC.

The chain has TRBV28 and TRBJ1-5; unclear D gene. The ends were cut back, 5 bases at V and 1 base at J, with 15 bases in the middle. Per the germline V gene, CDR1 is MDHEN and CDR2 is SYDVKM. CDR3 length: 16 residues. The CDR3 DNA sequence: TGTGCCAGCAGTCCGGGGTCCATCTGGAGCAATCAGCCCCAGCATTTT. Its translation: CASSPGSIWSNQPQHF.

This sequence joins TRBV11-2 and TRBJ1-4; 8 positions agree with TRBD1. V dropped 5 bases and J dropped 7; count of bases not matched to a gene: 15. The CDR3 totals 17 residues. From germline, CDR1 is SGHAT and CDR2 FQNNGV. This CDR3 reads CASSPRPRGRGSEKLFF. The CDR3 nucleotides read TGTGCCAGCAGCCCGAGACCCAGGGGGCGCGGGAGTGAAAAACTGTTTTTT.

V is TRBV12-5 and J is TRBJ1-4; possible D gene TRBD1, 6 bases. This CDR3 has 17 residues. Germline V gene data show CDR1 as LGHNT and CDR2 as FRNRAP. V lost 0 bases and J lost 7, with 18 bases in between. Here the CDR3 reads CASGLVGVSRGGEKLFF. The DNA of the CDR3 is TGTGCTAGTGGTTTGGTGGGGGTCAGCAGGGGTGGTGAAAAACTGTTTTTT.

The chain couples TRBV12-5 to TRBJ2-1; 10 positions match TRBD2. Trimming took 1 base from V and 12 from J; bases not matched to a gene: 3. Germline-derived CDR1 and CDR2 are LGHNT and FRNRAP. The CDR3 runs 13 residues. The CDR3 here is CASGLGLAGVQFF. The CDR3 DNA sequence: TGTGCTAGTGGTTTGGGGCTAGCGGGAGTGCAGTTCTTC.

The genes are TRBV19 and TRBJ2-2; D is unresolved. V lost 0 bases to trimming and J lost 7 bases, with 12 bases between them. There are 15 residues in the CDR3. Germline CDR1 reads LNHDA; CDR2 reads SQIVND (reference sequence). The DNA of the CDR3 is TGTGCCAGTAGTATAGATCGGCTAGTGGTCGGGGAGCTGTTTTTT. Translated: CASSIDRLVVGELFF.

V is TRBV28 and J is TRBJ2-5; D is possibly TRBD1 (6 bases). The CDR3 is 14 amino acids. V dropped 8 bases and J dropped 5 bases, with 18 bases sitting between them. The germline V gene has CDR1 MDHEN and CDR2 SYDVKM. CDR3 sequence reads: CASAIQGLTETQYF. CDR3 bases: TGTGCCAGCGCGATACAGGGTCTGACGGAGACCCAGTACTTC.

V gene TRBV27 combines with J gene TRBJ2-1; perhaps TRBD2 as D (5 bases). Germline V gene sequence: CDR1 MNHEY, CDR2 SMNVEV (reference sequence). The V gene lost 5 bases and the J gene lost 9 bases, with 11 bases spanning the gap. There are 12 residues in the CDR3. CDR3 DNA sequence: TGTGCCAGCAGTCGTTTTGGAGGTGAGCAGTTCTTC. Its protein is CASSRFGGEQFF.

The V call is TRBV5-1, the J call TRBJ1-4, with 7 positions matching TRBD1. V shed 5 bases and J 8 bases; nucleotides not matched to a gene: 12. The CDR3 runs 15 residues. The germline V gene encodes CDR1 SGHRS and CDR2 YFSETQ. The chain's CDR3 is CASSKSRDRSEKLFF. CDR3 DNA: TGCGCCAGCAGTAAGAGCCGGGACAGAAGCGAAAAACTGTTTTTT.

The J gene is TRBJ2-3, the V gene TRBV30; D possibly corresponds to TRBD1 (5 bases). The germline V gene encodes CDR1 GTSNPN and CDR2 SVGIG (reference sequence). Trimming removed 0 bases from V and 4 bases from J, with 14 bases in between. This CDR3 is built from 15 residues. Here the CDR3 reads CAWSVLGHSADTQYF. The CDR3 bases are TGTGCCTGGAGTGTACTGGGGCATTCCGCAGATACGCAGTATTTT.

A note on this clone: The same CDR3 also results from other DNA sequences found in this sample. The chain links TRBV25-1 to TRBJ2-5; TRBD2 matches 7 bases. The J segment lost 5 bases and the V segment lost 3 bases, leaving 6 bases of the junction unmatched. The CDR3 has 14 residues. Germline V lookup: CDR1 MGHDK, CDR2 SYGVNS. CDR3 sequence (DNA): TGTGCCAGCAGTGATGTTCAGGGAGGGGAGACCCAGTACTTC. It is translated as CASSDVQGGETQYF. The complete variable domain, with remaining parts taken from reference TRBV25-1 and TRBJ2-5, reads EADIYQTPRYLVIGTGKKITLECSQTMGHDKMYWYQQDPGMELHLIHYSYGVNSTEKGDLSSESTVSRIRTEHFPLTLESARPSHTSQYLCASSDVQGGETQYFGPGTRLLVL.